This T cell receptor beta chain was identified during a study of T cells in Graves' hyperthyroidism and ophthalmopathy. This clonotype was seen repeatedly, ten times or more. Its target is not known. Germline CDR1 is SQVTM and CDR2 is ANQGSEA. The ends were cut back, 0 bases at V and 3 bases at J, with 14 bases in the middle. The CDR3 totals 15 residues. TCR beta CDR3 regions were amplified from RNA. During a first-round RT-PCR of the TCR CDR3, the HTBI primer set was used. TCRdb fed the multiplex PCR reads into MiXCR, producing one record per CDR3 protein. The table has over 700,000 distinct CDR3 sequences, approximately 40% seen once. Notes on the study in general: In validation, the model predicted ophthalmopathy. These predictions came a median around 5.9 months before onset.

The chain couples TRBV29-1 to TRBJ1-1; maybe TRBD1 (5 bases). The sequencing sample was made of blood. The receptor was isolated from a man between 18 and 29 years old with Graves' hyperthyroidism. The CDR3 DNA follows: TGCAGCGTTGAAGACTCGGGGCGAGGCGACACTGAAGCTTTCTTT. Protein product: CSVEDSGRGDTEAFF.